This T cell receptor beta chain is from a study of blood T cell repertoires in COVID-19. Study as a whole: Sample material is recorded as cDNA or gDNA derived from T cells, B-cell-depleted T cells, or PBMCs.

Per the authors' pipeline: Estimated nucleated cell counts came from reference gene primer amplification. Profiling relied on immunoSEQ multiplex PCR, and the TCRdb table lists in-frame clones only, not all of them. Clone size and the V and J calls come from that table; the DNA yielded D and trimming. The table has about 260,000 clones, more than 75% seen once; the top ten hold approximately 1.5%. Germline CDR1 and CDR2: MNHEY and SMNVEV (reference sequence). V shed 2 bases and J shed 5 bases, with 10 bases lying between them. The CDR3 is made up of 13 amino acids. The origin of this receptor is a woman aged 40 to 49 who had recovered from COVID-19. The sample consisted of peripheral blood. This chain connects TRBV27 to TRBJ2-7; weak D call: TRBD2 (5 bases). The CDR3 DNA reads as TGTGCCAGCAGTTTAGTTGCGGGTAACGAGCAGTACTTC. Amino acids: CASSLVAGNEQYF.